What follows describes a single T cell receptor beta chain. The repertoire was sequenced with immunoSEQ multiplex PCR; TCRdb's copy has only in-frame clones and lacks some. This sample has about 50,000 clones, with roughly 89% found just once. This sample is drawn from a study of T cell changes during pregnancy in multiple sclerosis. Unmatched junction bases numbered 14, after V lost 8 bases and J lost 4 bases. The germline CDR1 and CDR2 sequences are LNHDA and SQIVND (reference sequence). The CDR3 length is 16 residues. The TCR was taken from a female donor in good health, enrolled as a control in a pregnancy study. The starting material was peripheral blood, obtained after pregnancy. The chain couples TRBV19 to TRBJ1-1; the match to TRBD1 covers 9 bases. CDR3 in DNA: TGTGCCAGTGGGGAGGGGGAACAGGGGGCAGTCACTGAAGCTTTCTTT. Translated: CASGEGEQGAVTEAFF.